A selection of T cell receptor beta chains follows, all from one sample in a study of T-cell memory formation after mild COVID-19. TCRdb re-analysed the 5' RACE reads in MiXCR, keeping a single row per CDR3 protein. Of 200,000 to 250,000 distinct CDR3 sequences in the sample, 16% were seen once. Sequencing used PBMCs or a T cell subset sorted from them (not recorded which). The receptor set was obtained from a man younger than 35 who had mild COVID-19 (a few samples of this study predate the infection). Cell type and time point are not known. Both conserved end residues are part of each CDR3. The D gene is left open where the match is weak. Clone size is given for some rows only: seen once, a few or many times, or a class if the clone is expanded.

clone size | J gene | CDR3 length | V gene | D gene | CDR3 protein | CDR3 DNA
few | TRBJ2-4 | 16 | TRBV5-4 | TRBD2 | CASSLGGSGGVNIQYF | TGTGCCAGCAGCTTGGGGGGTAGCGGGGGAGTAAACATTCAGTACTTC
NA | TRBJ1-2 | 15 | TRBV4-1 | NA | CASSPGGGSLYGYTF | TGCGCCAGCAGCCCTGGCGGGGGCAGTCTCTATGGCTACACCTTC
few | TRBJ1-2 | 11 | TRBV6-5 | NA | CASGDSYGYTF | TGTGCCAGCGGTGACAGCTATGGCTACACCTTC
NA | TRBJ1-2 | 14 | TRBV6-5 | NA | CASREGPGYYGYTF | TGTGCCAGCAGAGAAGGTCCCGGCTACTATGGCTACACCTTC
NA | TRBJ2-7 | 12 | TRBV15 | NA | CATSRDGFEQYF | TGTGCCACCAGCAGAGACGGGTTCGAGCAGTACTTC
NA | TRBJ1-1 | 12 | TRBV18 | NA | CASSVDRNGAFF | TGTGCCAGCTCAGTAGACAGAAACGGAGCTTTCTTT
NA | TRBJ2-4 | 16 | TRBV7-2 | NA | CASSLGAGLAKNIQYF | TGTGCCAGCAGCTTAGGTGCGGGACTAGCCAAAAACATTCAGTACTTC
many | TRBJ2-3 | 14 | TRBV7-2 | NA | CASSLGIATDTQYF | TGTGCCAGCAGCTTGGGGATTGCCACAGATACGCAGTATTTT
few | TRBJ1-2 | 15 | TRBV4-3 | NA | CASSQDQDTARGYTF | TGCGCCAGCAGCCAAGATCAGGACACCGCGAGAGGCTACACCTTC
many | TRBJ1-1 | 13 | TRBV12-3/TRBV12-4 | NA | CATLWGAGTEAFF | TGTGCCACCCTATGGGGGGCCGGCACTGAAGCTTTCTTT
NA | TRBJ2-3 | 13 | TRBV10-2 | NA | CASSESGGNTQYF | TGCGCCAGCAGTGAGTCGGGGGGCAATACGCAGTATTTT
NA | TRBJ2-2 | 16 | TRBV4-3 | NA | CASSQDNGVGTGELFF | TGCGCCAGCAGCCAAGATAACGGTGTGGGTACCGGGGAGCTGTTTTTT
few | TRBJ1-5 | 12 | TRBV20-1 | TRBD1 | CSARTGEQPQHF | TGCAGTGCTAGGACAGGGGAACAGCCCCAGCATTTT
few | TRBJ2-1 | 14 | TRBV5-1 | TRBD1 | CASSLGTGTNEQFF | TGCGCCAGCAGCTTGGGGACAGGGACAAATGAGCAGTTCTTC
many | TRBJ2-1 | 16 | TRBV5-1 | TRBD2 | CASSLASGGYNNEQFF | TGCGCCAGCAGCTTGGCCAGCGGGGGCTATAACAATGAGCAGTTCTTC
many | TRBJ2-5 | 16 | TRBV9 | TRBD1 | CASSEGPGQGTETQYF | TGTGCCAGCAGCGAAGGCCCGGGACAGGGGACGGAGACCCAGTACTTC
few | TRBJ2-2 | 15 | TRBV4-2 | NA | CASSQDWTVTGELFF | TGTGCCAGCAGCCAAGATTGGACAGTCACCGGGGAGCTGTTTTTT
NA | TRBJ1-5 | 14 | TRBV6-1 | NA | CASSAGRVNQPQHF | TGTGCCAGCAGTGCGGGACGGGTCAATCAGCCCCAGCATTTT
few | TRBJ2-5 | 15 | TRBV7-3 | TRBD2 | CASSFIGREGETQYF | TGTGCCAGCAGCTTCATCGGCAGGGAGGGAGAGACCCAGTACTTC
NA | TRBJ2-4 | 14 | TRBV5-4 | NA | CASSLEAGKNIQYF | TGTGCCAGCAGCCTCGAGGCAGGAAAAAACATTCAGTACTTC
NA | TRBJ2-3 | 14 | TRBV4-2 | NA | CASSQEWAGDTQYF | TGTGCCAGCAGCCAAGAATGGGCGGGGGATACGCAGTATTTT
few | TRBJ2-1 | 17 | TRBV5-1 | TRBD2 | CASSHSTKAGGLNEQFF | TGCGCCAGCAGCCATTCCACAAAAGCGGGGGGGCTTAATGAGCAGTTCTTC
few | TRBJ2-3 | 13 | TRBV6-1 | NA | CASSEPGSDTQYF | TGTGCCAGCAGTGAGCCGGGTTCAGATACGCAGTATTTT
few | TRBJ2-3 | 13 | TRBV7-2 | NA | CASSDVNPDTQYF | TGTGCCAGCAGCGATGTGAACCCAGATACGCAGTATTTT
few | TRBJ1-1 | 12 | TRBV20-1 | NA | CSARGPNTEAFF | TGCAGTGCTAGAGGCCCGAACACTGAAGCTTTCTTT
many | TRBJ2-1 | 13 | TRBV12-3/TRBV12-4 | NA | CASSLWLNNEQFF | TGTGCCAGCAGTTTATGGCTTAACAATGAGCAGTTCTTC
few | TRBJ1-4 | 15 | TRBV19 | NA | CASSGTTGPPQSLFF | TGTGCCAGTAGTGGAACGACAGGTCCGCCGCAATCGCTGTTTTTT
NA | TRBJ1-2 | 14 | TRBV6-2/TRBV6-3 | NA | CASSFDARRGGYTF | TGTGCCAGCAGTTTCGATGCTCGGAGGGGTGGCTACACCTTC
NA | TRBJ1-2 | 15 | TRBV4-2 | TRBD1 | CASSQERTGLSGYTF | TGTGCCAGCAGCCAAGAAAGGACAGGGCTTAGTGGCTACACCTTC
once | TRBJ2-3 | 16 | TRBV4-1 | TRBD2 | CASSQELAGAGDTQYF | TGCGCCAGCAGCCAGGAACTAGCGGGGGCGGGGGATACGCAGTATTTT
few | TRBJ2-5 | 13 | TRBV20-1 | NA | CRVPAVGQETQYF | TGCAGGGTTCCAGCGGTGGGCCAAGAGACCCAGTACTTC
few | TRBJ2-2 | 15 | TRBV7-2 | NA | CASSPTGGSTGELFF | TGTGCCAGCAGCCCCACGGGCGGAAGCACCGGGGAGCTGTTTTTT
NA | TRBJ1-2 | 14 | TRBV10-3 | NA | CAISATDTNYGYTF | TGTGCCATCAGTGCGACAGATACTAACTATGGCTACACCTTC
few | TRBJ1-5 | 13 | TRBV19 | NA | CASSGTISQPQHF | TGTGCCAGTAGTGGGACAATTAGCCAGCCCCAGCATTTT
few | TRBJ1-2 | 16 | TRBV5-1 | TRBD1 | CASSARPGTGAYGYTF | TGCGCCAGCAGCGCACGTCCCGGGACAGGGGCCTATGGCTACACCTTC
NA | TRBJ1-2 | 15 | TRBV5-8 | TRBD1 | CASSLRDRPISGYTF | TGTGCCAGCAGCCTGAGGGACAGGCCAATATCTGGCTACACCTTC
NA | TRBJ1-5 | 15 | TRBV24-1 | TRBD1 | CATSDPKTGGQPQHF | TGTGCCACCAGTGATCCAAAGACAGGGGGGCAGCCCCAGCATTTT
NA | TRBJ2-7 | 13 | TRBV10-1 | NA | CASSDVYLGEQYF | TGCGCCAGCAGTGATGTCTACCTCGGGGAGCAGTACTTC